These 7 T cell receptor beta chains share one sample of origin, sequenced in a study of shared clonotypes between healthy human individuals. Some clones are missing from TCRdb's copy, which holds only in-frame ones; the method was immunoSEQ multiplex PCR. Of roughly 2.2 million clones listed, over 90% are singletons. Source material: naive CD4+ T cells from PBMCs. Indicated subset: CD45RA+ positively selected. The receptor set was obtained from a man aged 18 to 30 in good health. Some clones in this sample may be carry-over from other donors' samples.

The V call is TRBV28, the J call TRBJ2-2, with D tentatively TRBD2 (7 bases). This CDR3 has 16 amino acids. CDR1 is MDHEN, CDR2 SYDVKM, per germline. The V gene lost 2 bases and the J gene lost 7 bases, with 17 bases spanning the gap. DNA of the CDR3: TGTGCCAGCAGTTTACACACTGGGGGGGCGTACGGGGAGCTGTTTTTT. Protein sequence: CASSLHTGGAYGELFF.

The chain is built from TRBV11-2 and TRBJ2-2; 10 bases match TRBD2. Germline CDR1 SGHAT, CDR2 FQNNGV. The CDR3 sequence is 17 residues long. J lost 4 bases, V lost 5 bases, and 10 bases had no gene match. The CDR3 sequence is CASSLLAGVEGTGELFF. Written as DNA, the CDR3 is TGTGCCAGCAGCCTCCTAGCGGGAGTTGAGGGCACCGGGGAGCTGTTTTTT.

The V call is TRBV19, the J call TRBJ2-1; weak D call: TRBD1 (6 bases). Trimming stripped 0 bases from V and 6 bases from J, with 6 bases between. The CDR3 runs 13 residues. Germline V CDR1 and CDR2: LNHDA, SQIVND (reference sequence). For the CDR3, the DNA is TGTGCCAGTAGTATAGAAGGGGGCAATGAGCAGTTCTTC. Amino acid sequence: CASSIEGGNEQFF.

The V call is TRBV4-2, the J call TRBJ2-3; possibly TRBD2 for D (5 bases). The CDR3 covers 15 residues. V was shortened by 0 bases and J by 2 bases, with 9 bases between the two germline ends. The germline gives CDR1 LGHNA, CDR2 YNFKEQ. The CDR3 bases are TGTGCCAGCAGCCAAGATCCAGCGGTCACAGATACGCAGTATTTT. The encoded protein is CASSQDPAVTDTQYF.

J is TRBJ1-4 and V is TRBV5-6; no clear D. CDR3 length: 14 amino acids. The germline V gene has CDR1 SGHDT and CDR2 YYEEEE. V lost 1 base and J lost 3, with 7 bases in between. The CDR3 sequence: CASSLNSPNEKLFF. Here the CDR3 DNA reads TGTGCCAGCAGCTTGAACAGTCCTAATGAAAAACTGTTTTTT. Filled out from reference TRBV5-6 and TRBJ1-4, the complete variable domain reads DAGVTQSPTHLIKTRGQQVTLRCSPKSGHDTVSWYQQALGQGPQFIFQYYEEEERQRGNFPDRFSGHQFPNYSSELNVNALLLGDSALYLCASSLNSPNEKLFFGSGTQLSVL.

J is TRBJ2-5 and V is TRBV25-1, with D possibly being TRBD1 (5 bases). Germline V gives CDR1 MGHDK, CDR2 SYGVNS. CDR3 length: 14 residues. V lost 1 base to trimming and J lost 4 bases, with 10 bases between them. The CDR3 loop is CASSEWGRVETQYF. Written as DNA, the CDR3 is TGTGCCAGCAGTGAATGGGGCAGGGTAGAGACCCAGTACTTC.

As DNA, the CDR3 is TGTGCCAGTAGTATGGGACTCCCGGGACAGGGGACAGAGACCCAGTACTTC. Translation: CASSMGLPGQGTETQYF. This chain uses TRBV19 with TRBJ2-5, with 10 bases fitting TRBD1. CDR3 length: 17 residues. Germline-derived CDR1 and CDR2 are LNHDA and SQIVND (reference sequence). With 3 bases clipped from V and 4 bases from J, the junction kept 11 bases outside the gene matches.